This T cell receptor (beta chain) emerged from a study of cytomegalovirus exposure and HLA in healthy donors. TCRdb's table, derived via immunoSEQ multiplex PCR, lists solely in-frame clones and lacks some. The data show tens of thousands of clones, roughly 90% seen once. With regard to this clone: Its matching antigen is unknown.

Study-level points and caveats: TCR clusters originating in the first cohort tended to co-occur in the 110 or so validation repertoires, according to a later analysis. Researchers catalogued about 150 TCR beta chains as cytomegalovirus-associated.

The CDR3 is 13 amino acids. The V gene lost 2 bases and the J gene lost 2 bases, with 7 bases spanning the gap. Germline V gene lookup returns CDR1 MGHRA and CDR2 YSYEKL. This sequence joins TRBV4-1 and TRBJ2-7; D is uncertain. The TCR comes from a woman aged 18-30 years in good health and CMV-seronegative. Material: PBMCs. CDR3 coding DNA: TGCGCCAGCAGCCAACCCCCGGCCTACGAGCAGTACTTC. Translation gives CASSQPPAYEQYF.